This T cell receptor beta chain was recovered during a study of tumour-infiltrating T cells in Burkitt lymphoma. Study at large: Survival, overall and progression-free, tracked with productive clonality.

Only in-frame clones appear in the TCRdb table, and some are missing; sequencing was by immunoSEQ multiplex PCR. Seen here are about 14,000 clones, 85% observed once, and the top ten hold approximately 1.3%. This clone showed up just a few times. The source of this sequence is a human donor with diffuse large B-cell lymphoma. The sample consisted of tumor tissue.

This CDR3 reads CASSDSYRQPQHF. CDR3 DNA: TGTGCCAGCAGTGACAGCTACCGTCAGCCCCAGCATTTT. The V gene is TRBV27, the J gene TRBJ1-5, with a weak D call TRBD1 (5 bases). Trimming took 5 bases from V and 6 from J, leaving 11 bases between them. This CDR3 region has 13 residues. CDR1 and CDR2 (germline): MNHEY, SMNVEV (reference sequence).